This T cell receptor beta chain is drawn from a study of PD-1 blockade in mismatch repair-deficient tumors. Whole-study findings and limits: Tumor-resident clones, often undetectable pretreatment in blood, expanded then contracted after pembrolizumab.

Points on this clone: Its antigen is currently unknown.

Using immunoSEQ multiplex PCR, the repertoire was profiled, and TCRdb retains in-frame clones only, with some absent. The sample lists around 120,000 clones, about 88% occurring once. Germline CDR1 reads MDHEN; CDR2 reads SYDVKM. The CDR3 contains 14 residues. V lost 2 bases and J 8 bases, leaving 13 bases between the germline ends. This clonotype originated in an adult with mismatch repair-deficient cancer. Sequences were derived from peripheral blood, sampled 44 weeks after starting pembrolizumab. The rearrangement joins TRBV28 to TRBJ2-1, with a possible D match to TRBD1 (6 bases). The CDR3 nucleotides read TGTGCCAGCAGTTTAGTACAGGGCGAGTATGAGCAGTTCTTC. This encodes CASSLVQGEYEQFF.